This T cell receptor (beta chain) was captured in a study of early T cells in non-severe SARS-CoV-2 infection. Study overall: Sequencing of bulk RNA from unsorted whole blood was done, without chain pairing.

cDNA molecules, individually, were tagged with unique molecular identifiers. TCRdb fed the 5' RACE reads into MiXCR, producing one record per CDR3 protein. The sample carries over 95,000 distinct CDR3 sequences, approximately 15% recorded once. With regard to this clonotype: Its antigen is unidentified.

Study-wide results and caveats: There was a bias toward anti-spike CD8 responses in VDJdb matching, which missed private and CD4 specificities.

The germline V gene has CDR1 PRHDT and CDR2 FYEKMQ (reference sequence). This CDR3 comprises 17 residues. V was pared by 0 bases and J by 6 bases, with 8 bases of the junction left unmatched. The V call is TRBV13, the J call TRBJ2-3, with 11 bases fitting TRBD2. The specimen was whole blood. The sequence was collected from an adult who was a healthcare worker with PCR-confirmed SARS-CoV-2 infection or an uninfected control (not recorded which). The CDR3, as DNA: TGTGCCAGCAGCTTAGGTACCGGGACTAGCGGTTACGATACGCAGTATTTT. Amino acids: CASSLGTGTSGYDTQYF.